One sample yielded the 5 T cell receptor beta chains listed below, sequenced in a study of T-cell reconstitution after alpha-beta-depleted transplantation in children. Construction of the TCRbeta library involved unique molecular identifiers. TCRdb analysed the PCR reads with MiXCR anew, one entry per CDR3 protein. The profile shows 200,000 or so distinct CDR3 sequences, under 8.5% of them singletons. Specimen: PBMCs, collected before TCRalphabeta/CD19-depleted stem cell transplant. Source of these receptors: a boy aged 2 to 10 with acute lymphoblastic leukemia, due to receive a stem cell transplant.

This clonotype was recorded at least ten times. The CDR3 DNA follows: TGCGCCAGCAGCCCTACGTCAGCGGCGTTTCAAGAGACCCAGTACTTC. This codes for CASSPTSAAFQETQYF. The chain joins TRBV5-1 to TRBJ2-5; D perhaps matches TRBD2 (5 bases). Germline values: CDR1 SGHRS, CDR2 YFSETQ. The CDR3 consists of 16 residues. The V and J ends lost 4 bases and 2 bases respectively, with 18 bases between them.

This clonotype was observed at least ten times. The chain couples TRBV7-8 to TRBJ2-1; 10 nucleotides match TRBD1. Trimming removed 4 bases from V and 6 bases from J; junction bases left unmatched: 15. Per germline, CDR1 SGHVS and CDR2 FQNEAQ. CDR3 length: 18 amino acids. The CDR3 coding sequence is TGTGCCAGCAGCTCCTATACCATCGGGACAGGGGTTACCAATGAGCAGTTCTTC. It translates to CASSSYTIGTGVTNEQFF.

In its sample, this clonotype was seen many times. CDR3 sequence (DNA): TGTGCCTGGAGTGACGACTGGGTATCCTACGAGCAGTACTTC. Translation gives CAWSDDWVSYEQYF. This chain joins TRBV30 and TRBJ2-7; D remains unclear. Trimming took 1 base from V and 1 from J, leaving 11 bases between them. Germline lookup yields CDR1 GTSNPN and CDR2 SVGIG (reference sequence). The CDR3 contains 14 residues.

This clonotype occurred many times. V gene TRBV7-9 combines with J gene TRBJ2-1; D remains ambiguous. Germline V lookup: CDR1 SEHNR, CDR2 FQNEAQ (reference sequence). Trimming stripped 1 base from V and 12 bases from J, with 13 bases between. This CDR3 comprises 13 residues. CDR3 residues: CASSLESQPGQFF. CDR3 sequence (DNA): TGTGCCAGCAGCTTAGAATCCCAACCGGGGCAGTTCTTC.

The chain is built from TRBV5-1 and TRBJ2-7; 7 bases match TRBD2. V lost 2 bases, J lost 3 bases, and 8 bases stayed unmatched. The CDR3 runs to 15 residues. Looked up from germline, CDR1 is SGHRS and CDR2 is YFSETQ. The CDR3 sequence: CASSFSASGYYEQYF. As DNA, the CDR3 is TGCGCCAGCAGCTTCTCGGCTAGCGGATACTACGAGCAGTACTTC.